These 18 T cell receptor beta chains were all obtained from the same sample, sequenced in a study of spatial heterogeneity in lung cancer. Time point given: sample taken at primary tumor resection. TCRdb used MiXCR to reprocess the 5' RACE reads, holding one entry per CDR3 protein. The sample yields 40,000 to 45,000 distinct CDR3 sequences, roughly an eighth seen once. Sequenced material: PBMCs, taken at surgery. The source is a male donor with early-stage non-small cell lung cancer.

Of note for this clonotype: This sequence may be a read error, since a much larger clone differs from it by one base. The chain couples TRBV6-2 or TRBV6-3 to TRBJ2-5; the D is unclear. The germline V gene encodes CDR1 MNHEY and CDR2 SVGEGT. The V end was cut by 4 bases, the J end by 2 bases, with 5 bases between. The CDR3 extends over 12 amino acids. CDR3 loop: CASSCGQETQYF. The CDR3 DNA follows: TGTGCCAGCAGTTGTGGTCAAGAGACCCAGTACTTC.

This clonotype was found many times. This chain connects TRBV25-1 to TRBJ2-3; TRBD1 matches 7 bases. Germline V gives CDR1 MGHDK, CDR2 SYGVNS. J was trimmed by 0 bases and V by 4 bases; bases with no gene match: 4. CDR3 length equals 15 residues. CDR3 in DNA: TGTGCCAGCAGTGCATTGGACAGGAGCACAGATACGCAGTATTTT. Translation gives CASSALDRSTDTQYF.

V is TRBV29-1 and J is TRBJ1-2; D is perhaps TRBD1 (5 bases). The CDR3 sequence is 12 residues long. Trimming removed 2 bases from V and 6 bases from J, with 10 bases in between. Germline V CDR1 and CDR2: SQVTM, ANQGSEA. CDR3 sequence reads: CSVEKGLDGYTF. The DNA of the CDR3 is TGCAGCGTTGAAAAGGGACTGGATGGCTACACCTTC.

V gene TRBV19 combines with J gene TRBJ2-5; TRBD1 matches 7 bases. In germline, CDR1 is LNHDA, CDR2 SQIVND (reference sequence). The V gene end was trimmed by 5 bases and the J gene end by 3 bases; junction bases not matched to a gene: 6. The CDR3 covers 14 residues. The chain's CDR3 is CASSVRDREETQYF. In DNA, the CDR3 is TGTGCCAGTAGTGTCCGGGACAGAGAAGAGACCCAGTACTTC.

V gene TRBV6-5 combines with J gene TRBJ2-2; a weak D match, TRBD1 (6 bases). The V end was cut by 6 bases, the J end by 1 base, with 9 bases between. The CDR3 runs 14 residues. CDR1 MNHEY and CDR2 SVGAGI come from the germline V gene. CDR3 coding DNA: TGTGCCAGCAGATTAGGGGGGAACACCGGGGAGCTGTTTTTT. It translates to CASRLGGNTGELFF.

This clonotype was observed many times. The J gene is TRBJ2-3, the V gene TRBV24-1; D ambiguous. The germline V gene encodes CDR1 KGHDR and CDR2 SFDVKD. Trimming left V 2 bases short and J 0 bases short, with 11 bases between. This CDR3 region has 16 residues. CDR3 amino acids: CATSDSPRASTDTQYF. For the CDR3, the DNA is TGTGCCACCAGTGATTCCCCGCGAGCTAGCACAGATACGCAGTATTTT.

This chain's CDR3 is CASTLQGAESPLHF. The CDR3 DNA is TGTGCCAGCACTCTACAGGGGGCGGAATCACCCCTCCACTTT. This chain connects TRBV12-3 or TRBV12-4 to TRBJ1-6, with 9 bases fitting TRBD1. The CDR3 covers 14 residues. Trimming removed 7 bases from V and 10 bases from J; junction bases left unmatched: 8.

CDR3 coding DNA: TGTGCCAGCAGCTTGGGACAGGGGGGCACAGATACGCAGTATTTT. Amino acid sequence: CASSLGQGGTDTQYF. The chain recombines TRBV7-2 with TRBJ2-3; 11 bases match TRBD1. Germline V lookup: CDR1 SGHTA, CDR2 FQGNSA. This CDR3 spans 15 amino acids. V dropped 3 bases and J dropped 1; count of bases not matched to a gene: 0.

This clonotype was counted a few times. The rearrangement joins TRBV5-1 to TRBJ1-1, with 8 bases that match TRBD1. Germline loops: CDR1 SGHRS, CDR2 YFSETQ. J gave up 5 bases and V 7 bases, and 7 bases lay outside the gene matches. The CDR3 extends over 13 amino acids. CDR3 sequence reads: CASARTGGTEAFF. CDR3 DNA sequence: TGCGCCAGCGCCCGTACAGGGGGGACTGAAGCTTTCTTT. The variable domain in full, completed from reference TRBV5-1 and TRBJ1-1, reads KAGVTQTPRYLIKTRGQQVTLSCSPISGHRSVSWYQQTPGQGLQFLFEYFSETQRNKGNFPGRFSGRQFSNSRSEMNVSTLELGDSALYLCASARTGGTEAFFGQGTRLTVV.

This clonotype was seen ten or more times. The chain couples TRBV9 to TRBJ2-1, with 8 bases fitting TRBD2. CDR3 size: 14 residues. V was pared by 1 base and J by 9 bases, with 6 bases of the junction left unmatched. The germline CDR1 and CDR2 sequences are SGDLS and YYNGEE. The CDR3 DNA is TGTGCCAGCAGCGTACCGGGAGGGCCAGGTGAGCAGTTCTTC. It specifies CASSVPGGPGEQFF.

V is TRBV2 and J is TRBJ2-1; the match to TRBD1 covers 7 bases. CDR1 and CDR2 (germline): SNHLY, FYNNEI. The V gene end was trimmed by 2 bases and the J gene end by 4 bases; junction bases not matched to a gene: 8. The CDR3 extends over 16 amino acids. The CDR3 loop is CASSERGLGGYNEQFF. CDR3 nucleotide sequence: TGTGCCAGCAGTGAAAGGGGGCTAGGAGGTTACAATGAGCAGTTCTTC.

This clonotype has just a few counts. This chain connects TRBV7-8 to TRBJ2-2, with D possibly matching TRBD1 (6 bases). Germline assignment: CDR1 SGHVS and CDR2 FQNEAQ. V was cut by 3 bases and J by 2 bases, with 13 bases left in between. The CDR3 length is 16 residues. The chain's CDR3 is CASSFSHRENTGELFF. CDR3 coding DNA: TGTGCCAGCAGCTTCTCGCACAGGGAAAACACCGGGGAGCTGTTTTTT.

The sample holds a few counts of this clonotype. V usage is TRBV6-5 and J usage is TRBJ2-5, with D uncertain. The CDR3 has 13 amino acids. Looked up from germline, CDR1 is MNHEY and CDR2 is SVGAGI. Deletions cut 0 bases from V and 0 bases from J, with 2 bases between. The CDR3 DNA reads TGTGCCAGCAGTTACTCTGACCAAGAGACCCAGTACTTC. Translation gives CASSYSDQETQYF.

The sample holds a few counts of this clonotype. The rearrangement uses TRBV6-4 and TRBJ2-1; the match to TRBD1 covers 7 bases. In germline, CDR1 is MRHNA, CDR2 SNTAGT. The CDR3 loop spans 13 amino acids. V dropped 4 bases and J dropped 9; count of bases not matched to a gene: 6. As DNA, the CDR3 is TGTGCCAGCAGTGTTGACCGGGACAGTGAGCAGTTCTTC. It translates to CASSVDRDSEQFF.

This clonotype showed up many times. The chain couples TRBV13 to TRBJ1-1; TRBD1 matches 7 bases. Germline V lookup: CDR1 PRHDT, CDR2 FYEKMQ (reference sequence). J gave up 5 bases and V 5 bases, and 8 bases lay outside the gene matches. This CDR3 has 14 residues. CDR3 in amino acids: CASSLAGGGTEAFF. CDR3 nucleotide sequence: TGTGCCAGCAGCCTAGCAGGGGGAGGGACTGAAGCTTTCTTT.

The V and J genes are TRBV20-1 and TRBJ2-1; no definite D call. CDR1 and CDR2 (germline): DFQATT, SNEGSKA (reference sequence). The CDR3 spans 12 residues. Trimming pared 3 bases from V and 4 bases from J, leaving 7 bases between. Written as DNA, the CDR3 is TGCAGTGCTAGGTGGTCATACAATGAGCAGTTCTTC. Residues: CSARWSYNEQFF.

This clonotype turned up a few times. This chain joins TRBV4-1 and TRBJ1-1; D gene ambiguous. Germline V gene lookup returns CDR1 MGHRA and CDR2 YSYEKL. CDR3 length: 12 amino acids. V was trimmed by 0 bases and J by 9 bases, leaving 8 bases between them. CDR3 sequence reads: CASSQEESKAFF. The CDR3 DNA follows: TGCGCCAGCAGCCAAGAGGAGAGTAAAGCTTTCTTT.

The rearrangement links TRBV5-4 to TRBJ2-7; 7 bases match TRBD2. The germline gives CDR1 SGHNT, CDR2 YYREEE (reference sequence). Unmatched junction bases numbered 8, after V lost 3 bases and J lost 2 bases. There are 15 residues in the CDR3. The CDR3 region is CASSSAAGPAYEQYF. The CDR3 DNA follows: TGTGCCAGCAGCTCGGCAGCGGGACCCGCCTACGAGCAGTACTTC.